This T cell receptor (beta chain) came from a study of T cells in Graves' hyperthyroidism and ophthalmopathy. Findings and limits, study-wide: Expanded thyroid clonotypes (above 0.001) were mostly also found in blood.

A remark on this clonotype: Its antigen is not identified. This sequence may be a read error, since a much larger clone differs from it by one base.

Diagnostic assessment was based on clinical symptoms, serum thyroxine and TRAb, thyroid ultrasound and orbital computed tomography. PBMCs stemmed from 10 ml fresh peripheral blood. CDR1 and CDR2 (germline): SNHLY, FYNNEI. The CDR3 consists of 11 residues. V shed 8 bases and J shed 5 bases, with 7 bases lying between them. Researchers amplified the TCR beta CDR3 regions from RNA transcripts. The HTBI primer set served for first-round RT-PCR of the TCR CDR3. TCRdb reprocessed the multiplex PCR reads via MiXCR and lists one record per CDR3 protein. The sample holds about 380,000 distinct CDR3 sequences, approximately 14% seen once.

The sequenced sample consisted of blood. The chain recombines TRBV2 with TRBJ2-1; D may be TRBD2 (5 bases). The source of this sequence is a woman aged 55-70 years with Graves' hyperthyroidism. CDR3 in DNA: TGTGCCAGCGGAGGTCACAATGAGCAGTTCTTC. It encodes CASGGHNEQFF.